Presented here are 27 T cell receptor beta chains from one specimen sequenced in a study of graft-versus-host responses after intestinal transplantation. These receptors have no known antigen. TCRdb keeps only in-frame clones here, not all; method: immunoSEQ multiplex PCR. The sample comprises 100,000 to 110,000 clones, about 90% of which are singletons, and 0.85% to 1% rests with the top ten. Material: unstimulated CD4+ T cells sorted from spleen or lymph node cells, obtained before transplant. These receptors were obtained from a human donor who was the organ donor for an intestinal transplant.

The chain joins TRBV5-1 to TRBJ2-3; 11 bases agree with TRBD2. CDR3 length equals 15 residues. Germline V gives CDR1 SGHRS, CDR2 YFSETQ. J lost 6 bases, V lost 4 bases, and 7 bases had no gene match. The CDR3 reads CASSLTSGGLDTQYF. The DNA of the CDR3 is TGCGCCAGCAGCCTAACTAGCGGGGGATTGGATACGCAGTATTTT.

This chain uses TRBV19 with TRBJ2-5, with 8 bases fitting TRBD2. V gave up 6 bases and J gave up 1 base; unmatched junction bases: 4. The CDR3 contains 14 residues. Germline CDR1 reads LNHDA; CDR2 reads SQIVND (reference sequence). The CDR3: CASSATSGQETQYF. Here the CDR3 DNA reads TGTGCCAGTAGCGCAACTAGCGGCCAAGAGACCCAGTACTTC.

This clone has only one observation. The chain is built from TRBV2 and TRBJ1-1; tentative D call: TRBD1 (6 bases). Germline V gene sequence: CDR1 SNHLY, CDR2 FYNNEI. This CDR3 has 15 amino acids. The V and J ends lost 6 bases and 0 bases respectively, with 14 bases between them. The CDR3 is CASSLGQSMNTEAFF. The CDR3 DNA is TGTGCCAGCAGCCTCGGACAGTCGATGAACACTGAAGCTTTCTTT.

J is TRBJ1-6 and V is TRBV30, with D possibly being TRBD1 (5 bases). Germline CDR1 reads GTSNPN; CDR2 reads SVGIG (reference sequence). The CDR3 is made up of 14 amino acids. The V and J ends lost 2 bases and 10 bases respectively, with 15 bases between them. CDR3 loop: CAWSSTGYGSPLHF. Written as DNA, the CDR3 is TGTGCCTGGAGTAGTACAGGTTACGGCTCACCCCTCCACTTT.

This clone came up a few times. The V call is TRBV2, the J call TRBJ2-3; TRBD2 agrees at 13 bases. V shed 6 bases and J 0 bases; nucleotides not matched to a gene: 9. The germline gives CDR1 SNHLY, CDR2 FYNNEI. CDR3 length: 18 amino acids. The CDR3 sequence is CASRPTSGGAYSTDTQYF. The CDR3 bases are TGTGCCAGCAGACCCACTAGCGGGGGGGCTTATAGCACAGATACGCAGTATTTT.

The CDR3 here is CASSIRGQGVTNGYTF. The CDR3 DNA reads TGTGCCAGTAGTATAAGAGGGCAGGGCGTAACGAATGGCTACACCTTC. J is TRBJ1-2 and V is TRBV19, with D maybe TRBD1 (5 bases). V lost 2 bases and J lost 6, with 19 bases in between. This CDR3 region has 16 residues. Germline CDR1 and CDR2: LNHDA and SQIVND (reference sequence).

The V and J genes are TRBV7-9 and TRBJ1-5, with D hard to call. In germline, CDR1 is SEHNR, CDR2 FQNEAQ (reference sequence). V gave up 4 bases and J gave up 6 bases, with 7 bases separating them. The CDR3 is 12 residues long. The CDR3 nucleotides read TGTGCCAGCAGCTCGGGAATTCAGCCCCAGCATTTT. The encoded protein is CASSSGIQPQHF.

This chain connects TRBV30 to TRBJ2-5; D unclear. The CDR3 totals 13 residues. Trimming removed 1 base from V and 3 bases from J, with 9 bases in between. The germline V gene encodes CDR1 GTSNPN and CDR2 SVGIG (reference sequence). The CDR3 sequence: CAWSGRREETQYF. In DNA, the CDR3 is TGTGCCTGGAGTGGCCGAAGGGAAGAGACCCAGTACTTC. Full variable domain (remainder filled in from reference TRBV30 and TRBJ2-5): SQTIHQWPATLVQPVGSPLSLECTVEGTSNPNLYWYRQAAGRGLQLLFYSVGIGQISSEVPQNLSASRPQDRQFILSSKKLLLSDSGFYLCAWSGRREETQYFGPGTRLLVL.

The CDR3 here is CASSDRPLSYEQYF. The CDR3 DNA sequence: TGTGCCAGCAGCGACAGGCCCCTATCCTACGAGCAGTACTTC. The chain joins TRBV6-5 to TRBJ2-7; D may be TRBD1 (6 bases). Germline CDR1 MNHEY, CDR2 SVGAGI. This CDR3 contains 14 residues. Trimming removed 6 bases at V and 1 base at J, with 13 bases between.

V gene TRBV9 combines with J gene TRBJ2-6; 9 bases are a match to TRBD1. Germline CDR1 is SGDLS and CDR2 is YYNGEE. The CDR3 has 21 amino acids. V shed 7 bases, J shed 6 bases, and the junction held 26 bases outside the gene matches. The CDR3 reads CASALRLVRRDRVRTANVLTF. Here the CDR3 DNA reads TGTGCCAGCGCCCTCAGGCTAGTTCGTAGGGACAGGGTAAGAACGGCCAACGTCCTGACTTTC. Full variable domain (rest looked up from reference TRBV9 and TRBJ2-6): DSGVTQTPKHLITATGQRVTLRCSPRSGDLSVYWYQQSLDQGLQFLIQYYNGEERAKGNILERFSAQQFPDLHSELNLSSLELGDSALYFCASALRLVRRDRVRTANVLTFGAGSRLTVL.

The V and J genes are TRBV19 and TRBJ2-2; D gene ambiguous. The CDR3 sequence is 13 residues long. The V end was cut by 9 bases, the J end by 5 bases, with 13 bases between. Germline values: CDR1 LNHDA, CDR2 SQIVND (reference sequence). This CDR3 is CASNRPGTGELFF. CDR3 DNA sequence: TGTGCCAGCAACCGTCCCGGGACCGGGGAGCTGTTTTTT.

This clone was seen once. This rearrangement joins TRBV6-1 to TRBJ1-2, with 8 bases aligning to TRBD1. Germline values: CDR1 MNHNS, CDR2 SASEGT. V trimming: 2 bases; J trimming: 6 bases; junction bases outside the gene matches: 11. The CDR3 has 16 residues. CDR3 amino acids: CASSEFLRTGTDGYTF. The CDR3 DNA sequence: TGTGCCAGCAGTGAATTTCTTAGGACAGGGACGGATGGCTACACCTTC.

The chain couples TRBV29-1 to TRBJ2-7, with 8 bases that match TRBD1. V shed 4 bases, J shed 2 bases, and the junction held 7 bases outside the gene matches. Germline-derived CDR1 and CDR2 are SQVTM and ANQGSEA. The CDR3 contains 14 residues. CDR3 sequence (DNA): TGCAGCGTTGTTACGTACAGGGGGACCTACGAGCAGTACTTC. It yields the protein CSVVTYRGTYEQYF.

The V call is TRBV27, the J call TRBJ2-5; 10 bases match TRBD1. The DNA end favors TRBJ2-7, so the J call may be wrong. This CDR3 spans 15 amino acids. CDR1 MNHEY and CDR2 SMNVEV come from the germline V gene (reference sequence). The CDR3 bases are TGTGCCAGCAGCCCGCCGGGACAGGGGTGGCGCGAGCAGTACTTC. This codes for CASSPPGQGWREQYF.

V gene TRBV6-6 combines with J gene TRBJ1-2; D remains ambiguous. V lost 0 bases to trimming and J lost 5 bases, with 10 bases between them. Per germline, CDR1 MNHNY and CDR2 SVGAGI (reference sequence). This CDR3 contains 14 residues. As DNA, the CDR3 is TGTGCCAGCAGTTACTCTCCCGTAGGGTATGGCTACACCTTC. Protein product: CASSYSPVGYGYTF.

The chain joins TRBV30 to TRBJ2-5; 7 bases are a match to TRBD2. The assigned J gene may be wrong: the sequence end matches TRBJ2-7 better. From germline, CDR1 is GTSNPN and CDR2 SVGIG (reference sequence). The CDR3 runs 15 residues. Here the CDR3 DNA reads TGTGCCTGGAGTCCCGGGGCTAGCGGAAGGGACGAGCAGTACTTC. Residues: CAWSPGASGRDEQYF.

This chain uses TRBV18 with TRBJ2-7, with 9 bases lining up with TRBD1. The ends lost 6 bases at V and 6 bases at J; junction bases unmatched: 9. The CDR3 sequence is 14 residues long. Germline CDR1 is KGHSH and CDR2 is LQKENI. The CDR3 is CASSAGQGGLEQYF. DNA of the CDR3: TGTGCCAGCTCGGCGGGACAGGGAGGTCTCGAGCAGTACTTC.

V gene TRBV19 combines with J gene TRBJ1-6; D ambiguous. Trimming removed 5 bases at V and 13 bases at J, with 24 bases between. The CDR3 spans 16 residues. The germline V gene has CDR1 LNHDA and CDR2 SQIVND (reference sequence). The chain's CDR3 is CASSGPPVSGPTPLHF. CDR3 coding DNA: TGTGCCAGTAGTGGGCCCCCGGTTAGTGGCCCCACGCCCCTCCACTTT.

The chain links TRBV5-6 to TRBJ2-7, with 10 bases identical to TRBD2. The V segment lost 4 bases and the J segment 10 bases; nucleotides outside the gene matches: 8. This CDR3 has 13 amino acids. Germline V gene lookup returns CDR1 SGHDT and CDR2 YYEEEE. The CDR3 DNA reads TGTGCCAGCAGCAGGACTAGCGGTTCTCACCAGTACTTC. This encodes CASSRTSGSHQYF.

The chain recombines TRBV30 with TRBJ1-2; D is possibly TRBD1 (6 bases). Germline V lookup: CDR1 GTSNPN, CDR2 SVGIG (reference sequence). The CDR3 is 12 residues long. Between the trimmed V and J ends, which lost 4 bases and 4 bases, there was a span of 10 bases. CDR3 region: CAWKDSGYGYTF. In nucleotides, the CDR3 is TGTGCCTGGAAGGACAGCGGCTATGGCTACACCTTC.

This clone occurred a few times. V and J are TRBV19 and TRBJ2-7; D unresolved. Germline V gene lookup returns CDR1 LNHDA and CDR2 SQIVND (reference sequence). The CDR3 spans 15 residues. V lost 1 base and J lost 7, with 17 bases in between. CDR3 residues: CASSIVPWSFREQYF. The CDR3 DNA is TGTGCCAGTAGTATAGTACCATGGAGTTTTCGGGAGCAGTACTTC. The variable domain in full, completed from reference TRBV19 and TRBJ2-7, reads DGGITQSPKYLFRKEGQNVTLSCEQNLNHDAMYWYRQDPGQGLRLIYYSQIVNDFQKGDIAEGYSVSREKKESFPLTVTSAQKNPTAFYLCASSIVPWSFREQYFGPGTRLTVT.

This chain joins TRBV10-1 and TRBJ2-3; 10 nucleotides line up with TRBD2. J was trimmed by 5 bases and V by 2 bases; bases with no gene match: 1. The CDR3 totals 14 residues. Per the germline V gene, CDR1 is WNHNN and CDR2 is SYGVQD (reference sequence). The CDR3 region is CASSEPSGGDTQYF. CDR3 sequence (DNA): TGCGCCAGCAGTGAGCCTAGCGGGGGAGATACGCAGTATTTT.

The CDR3 region is CATTLGGQGMNTEAFF. For the CDR3, the DNA is TGTGCCACTACCCTAGGAGGGCAGGGGATGAACACTGAAGCTTTCTTT. This chain joins TRBV5-6 and TRBJ1-1, with D tentatively TRBD1 (6 bases). In germline, CDR1 is SGHDT, CDR2 YYEEEE. This CDR3 region has 16 residues. Trimming shortened V by 9 bases and J by 0 bases, and 21 bases separated the two germline ends.

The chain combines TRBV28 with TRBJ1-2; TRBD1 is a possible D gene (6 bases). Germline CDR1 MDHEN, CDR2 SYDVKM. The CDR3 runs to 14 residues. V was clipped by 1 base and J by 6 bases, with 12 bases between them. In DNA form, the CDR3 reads TGTGCCAGCAGTTTATCCCACAGGGCGAATGGCTACACCTTC. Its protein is CASSLSHRANGYTF.

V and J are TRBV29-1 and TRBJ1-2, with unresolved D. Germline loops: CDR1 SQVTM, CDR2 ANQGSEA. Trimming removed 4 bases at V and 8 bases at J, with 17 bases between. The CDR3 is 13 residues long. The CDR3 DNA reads TGCAGCGTTGGGAGGGTAGGTTTAGAAGGCTACACCTTC. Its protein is CSVGRVGLEGYTF.

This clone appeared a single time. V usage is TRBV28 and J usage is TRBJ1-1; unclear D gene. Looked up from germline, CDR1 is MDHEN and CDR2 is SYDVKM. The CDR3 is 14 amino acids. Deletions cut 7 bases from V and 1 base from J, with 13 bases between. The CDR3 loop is CASTRYLTNTEAFF. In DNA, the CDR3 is TGTGCCAGCACCCGGTACTTGACGAACACTGAAGCTTTCTTT. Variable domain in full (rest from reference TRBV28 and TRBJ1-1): DVKVTQSSRYLVKRTGEKVFLECVQDMDHENMFWYRQDPGLGLRLIYFSYDVKMKEKGDIPEGYSVSREKKERFSLILESASTNQTSMYLCASTRYLTNTEAFFGQGTRLTVV.

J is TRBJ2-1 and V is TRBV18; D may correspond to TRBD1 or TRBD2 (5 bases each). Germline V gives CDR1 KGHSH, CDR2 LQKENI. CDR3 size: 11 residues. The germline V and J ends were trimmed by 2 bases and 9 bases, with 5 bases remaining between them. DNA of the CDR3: TGTGCCAGCTCACCAGGGGGTGAGCAGTTCTTC. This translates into CASSPGGEQFF.